This entry lists 18 T cell receptor beta chains sequenced from one sample in a study of blood T cell repertoires in COVID-19. Sequencing was performed with immunoSEQ multiplex PCR; in TCRdb, only in-frame clones are kept and a portion is missing. The sample carries just over 250,000 clones, approximately 89% recorded once. The specimen sequenced was peripheral blood. These receptors came from a woman in her sixties or seventies with COVID-19, enrolled during active disease.

This clone was counted once. CDR3 bases: TGTGCCAGCAAGACAGGGCCCGTTGGGTCACCCCTCCACTTT. Its protein is CASKTGPVGSPLHF. This rearrangement joins TRBV7-8 to TRBJ1-6, with 7 bases aligning to TRBD1. The CDR3 totals 14 residues. Per germline, CDR1 SGHVS and CDR2 FQNEAQ. The junction had 10 bases not matched to a gene; V was cut back by 7 bases and J by 10 bases.

This clone was recorded at least ten times. This sequence joins TRBV7-2 and TRBJ2-5; the D gene is possibly TRBD1 (6 bases). The CDR3 totals 13 residues. Between the trimmed V and J ends, which lost 5 bases and 8 bases, there was a span of 15 bases. CDR1 and CDR2 (germline): SGHTA, FQGNSA. In DNA form, the CDR3 reads TGTGCCAGCAGCAACCACAGGGCCCGAACCCAGTACTTC. Translated: CASSNHRARTQYF. Using reference TRBV7-2 and TRBJ2-5 for the parts outside the CDR3, the full variable domain is GAGVSQSPSNKVTEKGKDVELRCDPISGHTALYWYRQSLGQGLEFLIYFQGNSAPDKSGLPSDRFSAERTGGSVSTLTIQRTQQEDSAVYLCASSNHRARTQYFGPGTRLLVL.

The chain is built from TRBV9 and TRBJ2-6; D unclear. The length of the CDR3 is 14 residues. V lost 5 bases and J lost 4, with 10 bases in between. The germline gives CDR1 SGDLS, CDR2 YYNGEE. CDR3 amino acids: CASRGETGANVLTF. As DNA, the CDR3 is TGTGCCAGCAGAGGAGAGACCGGGGCCAACGTCCTGACTTTC.

This CDR3 reads CASSLQVTYEQYF. CDR3 coding DNA: TGTGCCAGCAGTTTGCAGGTGACCTACGAGCAGTACTTC. The chain is built from TRBV28 and TRBJ2-7; D not certain. The CDR3 runs to 13 residues. Germline CDR1 MDHEN, CDR2 SYDVKM. V gave up 3 bases and J gave up 2 bases, with 8 bases separating them.

The CDR3 spells CASSPGGRTEAFF. For the CDR3, the DNA is TGTGCCAGCAGCCCCGGGGGGAGAACTGAAGCTTTCTTT. The rearrangement joins TRBV9 to TRBJ1-1; TRBD1 is a possible D gene (5 bases). Trimming stripped 4 bases from V and 5 bases from J, with 12 bases between. The CDR3 loop spans 13 amino acids. Germline CDR1 and CDR2: SGDLS and YYNGEE.

This chain joins TRBV24-1 and TRBJ2-3; maybe TRBD2 (5 bases). The length of the CDR3 is 15 residues. V was trimmed by 3 bases and J by 9 bases, leaving 18 bases between them. In germline, CDR1 is KGHDR, CDR2 SFDVKD. The CDR3 region is CATSDPDPVWRTQYF. CDR3 DNA: TGTGCCACCAGTGATCCAGACCCCGTGTGGAGGACGCAGTATTTT.

The V call is TRBV5-6, the J call TRBJ1-1, with 9 positions matching TRBD1. Per the germline V gene, CDR1 is SGHDT and CDR2 is YYEEEE. The CDR3 loop spans 14 amino acids. V was pared by 3 bases and J by 3 bases, with 3 bases of the junction left unmatched. In DNA form, the CDR3 reads TGTGCCAGCAGCTCGGGACAGGGATACACTGAAGCTTTCTTT. It translates to CASSSGQGYTEAFF.

The chain links TRBV6-2 or TRBV6-3 to TRBJ2-5, with 8 bases fitting TRBD2. With 2 bases clipped from V and 9 bases from J, the junction kept 2 bases outside the gene matches. Per the germline V gene, CDR1 is MNHEY and CDR2 is SVGEGT. The CDR3 is 12 residues long. In DNA, the CDR3 is TGTGCCAGCAGTTACACCGGGGGGGCCCAGTACTTC. It specifies CASSYTGGAQYF.

This rearrangement joins TRBV7-6 to TRBJ1-3; 7 bases are a match to TRBD1. The CDR3 consists of 14 residues. The germline V gene has CDR1 SGHVS and CDR2 FNYEAQ. Trimming cost V 5 bases and J 3 bases; bases outside gene matches: 4. Here the CDR3 reads CASSLGGRGNTIYF. The CDR3 DNA reads as TGTGCCAGCAGCCTAGGGGGCCGTGGAAACACCATATATTTT.

The V call is TRBV19, the J call TRBJ2-5, with 8 bases aligning to TRBD2. Trimming cost V 2 bases and J 0 bases; bases outside gene matches: 2. Germline CDR1 LNHDA, CDR2 SQIVND (reference sequence). This CDR3 is 15 amino acids long. CDR3 nucleotide sequence: TGTGCCAGTAGTATAATAGCGGGGAACCAAGAGACCCAGTACTTC. This codes for CASSIIAGNQETQYF.

This clone was found once. The chain links TRBV18 to TRBJ2-5, with TRBD2 as a possible D gene (5 bases). V dropped 3 bases and J dropped 4 bases, with 6 bases sitting between them. CDR3 length equals 12 residues. The germline gives CDR1 KGHSH, CDR2 LQKENI. As DNA, the CDR3 is TGTGCCAGCTCACCGGCGGGAGAGACCCAGTACTTC. It encodes CASSPAGETQYF.

The genes are TRBV15 and TRBJ1-4; no clear D gene. This CDR3 comprises 14 residues. V was shortened by 0 bases and J by 5 bases, with 7 bases between the two germline ends. Looked up from germline, CDR1 is LNHNV and CDR2 is YYDKDF (reference sequence). This CDR3 is CATSREGSNEKLFF. Here the CDR3 DNA reads TGTGCCACCAGCAGAGAAGGGAGCAATGAAAAACTGTTTTTT.

V and J are TRBV5-1 and TRBJ2-3; D unclear. The CDR3 consists of 12 residues. CDR1 SGHRS and CDR2 YFSETQ come from the germline V gene. Trimming stripped 0 bases from V and 6 bases from J, with 5 bases between. This chain's CDR3 is CASSLGADTQYF. The CDR3 bases are TGCGCCAGCAGCTTGGGAGCGGATACGCAGTATTTT.

V is TRBV19 and J is TRBJ1-2; 9 bases are a match to TRBD1. The length of the CDR3 is 13 residues. The V segment lost 10 bases and the J segment 7 bases; nucleotides outside the gene matches: 10. Germline-derived CDR1 and CDR2 are LNHDA and SQIVND (reference sequence). The CDR3 loop is CAIHTGGPGGYTF. CDR3 DNA: TGTGCCATTCACACAGGGGGCCCCGGTGGCTACACCTTC.

The rearrangement uses TRBV2 and TRBJ2-5; 8 bases are a match to TRBD1. J was trimmed by 6 bases and V by 3 bases; bases with no gene match: 3. The CDR3 sequence is 13 residues long. The V gene's germline CDR1 is SNHLY and CDR2 FYNNEI. The CDR3 protein is CASSEDRAQTQYF. DNA of the CDR3: TGTGCCAGCAGTGAGGACAGGGCCCAGACCCAGTACTTC.

Concerning this clone itself: The junction and the germline gene differ at one end; a read error may be behind it. The chain joins TRBV3-1 (or the pseudogene TRBV3-2) to TRBJ2-3, with TRBD2 identical over 11 bases. The length of the CDR3 is 17 residues. Germline V gene lookup returns CDR1 LGHDT and CDR2 YNNKEL (reference sequence). CDR3 coding DNA: TGTGCCAGCAGCCAAGATAGAACTAGCGGGGGCACCGATACGCAGTATTTT. This gives the protein CASSQDRTSGGTDTQYF.

The genes are TRBV5-1 and TRBJ2-2, with 10 bases identical to TRBD2. Trimming took 0 bases from V and 4 from J; bases not matched to a gene: 3. The CDR3 totals 16 residues. Germline CDR1 SGHRS, CDR2 YFSETQ. Here the CDR3 reads CASSLVAGGVTGELFF. CDR3 nucleotide sequence: TGCGCCAGCAGCTTGGTAGCGGGAGGAGTCACCGGGGAGCTGTTTTTT.

The genes are TRBV28 and TRBJ1-4; perhaps TRBD1 as D (5 bases). The CDR3 spans 14 residues. Trimming took off 3 bases at V and 7 bases at J, with 12 bases between the two ends. Germline V lookup: CDR1 MDHEN, CDR2 SYDVKM. The CDR3, as DNA: TGTGCCAGCAGTTTTTACCCTCAGGGTGAAAAACTGTTTTTT. Translated, it gives CASSFYPQGEKLFF. Combining the CDR3 with reference TRBV28 and TRBJ1-4 gives the whole variable domain DVKVTQSSRYLVKRTGEKVFLECVQDMDHENMFWYRQDPGLGLRLIYFSYDVKMKEKGDIPEGYSVSREKKERFSLILESASTNQTSMYLCASSFYPQGEKLFFGSGTQLSVL.